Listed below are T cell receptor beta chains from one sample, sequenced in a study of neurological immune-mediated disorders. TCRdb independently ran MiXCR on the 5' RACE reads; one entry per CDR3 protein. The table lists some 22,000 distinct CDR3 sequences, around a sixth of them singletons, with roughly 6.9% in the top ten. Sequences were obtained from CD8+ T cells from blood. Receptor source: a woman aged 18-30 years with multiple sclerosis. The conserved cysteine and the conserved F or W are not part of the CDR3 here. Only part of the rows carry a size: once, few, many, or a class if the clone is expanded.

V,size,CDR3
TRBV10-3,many,AISDRQGSTDTQY
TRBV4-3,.,ASSHRGPGGETQY
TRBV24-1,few,ATSDGPNQPQH
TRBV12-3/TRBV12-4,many,ASSLNRAYGYT
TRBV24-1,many,ATSGDSNYGYT
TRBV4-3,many,ASSSGTGYGETQY
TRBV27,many,ASSTGTSSNEQF
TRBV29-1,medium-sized,SARDRGEF
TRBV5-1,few,ASSGSQETQY
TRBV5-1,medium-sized,ASSGDRDNEQF
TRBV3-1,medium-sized,ASRSTGTGASSEQF
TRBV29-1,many,SVQGGYTGELF
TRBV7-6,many,ASSPTRDRSFHEQY
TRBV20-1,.,SARVYNEQF
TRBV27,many,ASSVTGIPSSGNTIY
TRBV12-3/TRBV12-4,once,ASSSRGANEQF
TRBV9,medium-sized,ASSVDGSTDTQY
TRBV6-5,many,ASSYSTPYNEQF
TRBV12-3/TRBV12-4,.,ASSFMNSGGSQF